The 25 T cell receptor beta chains below come from one sample, sequenced in a study of shared clonotypes between healthy human individuals. The data were produced by immunoSEQ multiplex PCR, yet TCRdb's version contains in-frame clones alone and is incomplete. The data show roughly 2.2 million clones, roughly 90% seen once. Sequences were obtained from naive CD4+ T cells from PBMCs. The subset was: CD45RA+ positively selected. Source of these receptors: a man aged 18 to 29 in good health. Some clones in this sample may be carry-over from other donors' samples.

The chain joins TRBV6-6 to TRBJ1-4; no clear D. The germline V and J ends were trimmed by 5 bases and 8 bases, with 15 bases remaining between them. Germline V gene lookup returns CDR1 MNHNY and CDR2 SVGAGI (reference sequence). This CDR3 spans 14 amino acids. The CDR3 bases are TGTGCCAGCAGTATCAGTGCCCCCGGAGAAAAACTGTTTTTT. It is translated as CASSISAPGEKLFF.

The V and J genes are TRBV19 and TRBJ1-1, with D unresolved. The V gene lost 4 bases and the J gene lost 6 bases, with 15 bases spanning the gap. The CDR3 loop spans 14 amino acids. Germline V lookup: CDR1 LNHDA, CDR2 SQIVND (reference sequence). CDR3 loop: CASSRTPGNAEAFF. In DNA, the CDR3 is TGTGCCAGTAGTAGGACCCCCGGGAATGCTGAAGCTTTCTTT. Drawing the rest from reference TRBV19 and TRBJ1-1, the complete variable domain is DGGITQSPKYLFRKEGQNVTLSCEQNLNHDAMYWYRQDPGQGLRLIYYSQIVNDFQKGDIAEGYSVSREKKESFPLTVTSAQKNPTAFYLCASSRTPGNAEAFFGQGTRLTVV.

This chain connects TRBV18 to TRBJ1-3, with D possibly matching TRBD1 (5 bases). The CDR3 is 16 amino acids. Trimming took 2 bases from V and 2 from J, leaving 13 bases between them. CDR1 and CDR2 (germline): KGHSH, LQKENI. The CDR3 DNA sequence: TGTGCCAGCTCACCATATCTAGGGGCGGCTGGAAACACCATATATTTT. Amino acids: CASSPYLGAAGNTIYF.

The V and J genes are TRBV7-2 and TRBJ1-2; D unclear. Germline CDR1 is SGHTA and CDR2 is FQGNSA. V was cut by 2 bases and J by 8 bases, with 15 bases left in between. The CDR3 has 14 residues. The CDR3 loop reads CASSLWQATGGYTF. The DNA of the CDR3 is TGTGCCAGCAGCTTATGGCAGGCCACGGGAGGCTACACCTTC.

The V call is TRBV10-3, the J call TRBJ1-4, with D possibly being TRBD1 (5 bases). The CDR3 has 12 amino acids. V dropped 8 bases and J dropped 8 bases, with 12 bases sitting between them. The germline V gene has CDR1 ENHRY and CDR2 SYGVKD. DNA of the CDR3: TGTGCCATCGGGGGACCGGGAGAAAAACTGTTTTTT. Translated: CAIGGPGEKLFF.

CDR3 residues: CASRPGRITYEQYF. As DNA, the CDR3 is TGCGCCAGCAGGCCGGGACGGATTACCTACGAGCAGTACTTC. The chain recombines TRBV23-1 with TRBJ2-7, with D perhaps being TRBD1 or TRBD2 (5 bases each). TRBV23-1 carries the ORF label, with uncertain function. The CDR3 has 14 residues. V was pared by 6 bases and J by 2 bases, with 14 bases between.

This clone showed up just a few times. V usage is TRBV18 and J usage is TRBJ2-7; no firm D call. Germline CDR1 and CDR2: KGHSH and LQKENI. The CDR3 loop spans 14 amino acids. V was pared by 0 bases and J by 6 bases, with 12 bases between. Written as DNA, the CDR3 is TGTGCCAGCTCACCACCGTCGATTGGGCCCGAGCAGTACTTC. It is translated as CASSPPSIGPEQYF. Drawing the rest from reference TRBV18 and TRBJ2-7, the complete variable domain is NAGVMQNPRHLVRRRGQEARLRCSPMKGHSHVYWYRQLPEEGLKFMVYLQKENIIDESGMPKERFSAEFPKEGPSILRIQQVVRGDSAAYFCASSPPSIGPEQYFGPGTRLTVT.

V usage is TRBV10-1 and J usage is TRBJ1-1; tentative D call: TRBD1 (6 bases). Trimming shortened V by 6 bases and J by 4 bases, and 12 bases separated the two germline ends. Germline V gives CDR1 WNHNN, CDR2 SYGVQD (reference sequence). The CDR3 is 13 amino acids. In DNA, the CDR3 is TGCGCCAGCAGCCTACAGGGTAGCACTGAAGCTTTCTTT. Encoded protein: CASSLQGSTEAFF.

The CDR3 nucleotides read TGTGCCAGTAGTATCTCACAGGGCCGGCAGCCCCAGCATTTT. Protein product: CASSISQGRQPQHF. This chain uses TRBV19 with TRBJ1-5, with D maybe TRBD1 (6 bases). Trimming took off 3 bases at V and 7 bases at J, with 13 bases between the two ends. CDR1 is LNHDA and CDR2 is SQIVND in the germline V gene (reference sequence). The length of the CDR3 is 14 residues.

This sequence joins TRBV6-6 and TRBJ2-6; D gene ambiguous. V lost 6 bases and J 0 bases, leaving 9 bases between the germline ends. The CDR3 has 15 amino acids. Germline values: CDR1 MNHNY, CDR2 SVGAGI (reference sequence). The CDR3: CASSLDGSGANVLTF. As DNA, the CDR3 is TGTGCCAGCAGCCTAGACGGCTCTGGGGCCAACGTCCTGACTTTC.

The V and J genes are TRBV28 and TRBJ1-2; unclear D gene. Trimming removed 8 bases at V and 0 bases at J, with 16 bases between. CDR3 size: 15 residues. CDR1 is MDHEN, CDR2 SYDVKM, per germline. This chain's CDR3 is CASLNGFGTNYGYTF. As DNA, the CDR3 is TGTGCCAGCCTAAACGGATTCGGGACTAACTATGGCTACACCTTC.

J is TRBJ1-5 and V is TRBV5-1; D unclear. Germline V gives CDR1 SGHRS, CDR2 YFSETQ. CDR3 length equals 15 residues. V was pared by 0 bases and J by 2 bases, with 9 bases between. CDR3 sequence: CASSLEPNGNQPQHF. CDR3 coding DNA: TGCGCCAGCAGCTTGGAACCCAACGGCAATCAGCCCCAGCATTTT.

With respect to this clone: Other DNA sequences of this sample code for an identical CDR3. The CDR3: CASSFTENTEAFF. In nucleotides, the CDR3 is TGTGCCAGCAGCTTTACAGAGAACACTGAAGCTTTCTTT. The chain joins TRBV7-9 to TRBJ1-1; D call uncertain. From germline, CDR1 is SEHNR and CDR2 FQNEAQ (reference sequence). This CDR3 is 13 amino acids long. V lost 3 bases to trimming and J lost 1 base, with 6 bases between them.

The V call is TRBV5-1, the J call TRBJ2-7; possible D gene TRBD2, 5 bases. Looked up from germline, CDR1 is SGHRS and CDR2 is YFSETQ. The length of the CDR3 is 12 residues. V was clipped by 4 bases and J by 3 bases, with 8 bases between them. CDR3 sequence: CASSQDFYEQYF. The CDR3 region has the DNA TGCGCCAGCAGCCAGGACTTCTACGAGCAGTACTTC.

The chain recombines TRBV28 with TRBJ1-4, with D possibly being TRBD1 (5 bases). This CDR3 spans 15 amino acids. Germline V gene data show CDR1 as MDHEN and CDR2 as SYDVKM. Trimming took off 5 bases at V and 3 bases at J, with 13 bases between the two ends. The CDR3 protein is CASSPMGGANEKLFF. CDR3 nucleotides: TGTGCCAGCAGTCCTATGGGGGGAGCTAATGAAAAACTGTTTTTT. The full variable domain, in which reference TRBV28 and TRBJ1-4 provide the parts outside the CDR3, is DVKVTQSSRYLVKRTGEKVFLECVQDMDHENMFWYRQDPGLGLRLIYFSYDVKMKEKGDIPEGYSVSREKKERFSLILESASTNQTSMYLCASSPMGGANEKLFFGSGTQLSVL.

This clone was picked up one time. This chain links TRBV7-2 with TRBJ2-5; D is uncertain. CDR3 length: 12 residues. V lost 1 base and J lost 6, with 6 bases in between. Germline CDR1 SGHTA, CDR2 FQGNSA. The CDR3 reads CASSLDFQTQYF. As DNA, the CDR3 is TGTGCCAGCAGCTTAGACTTTCAGACCCAGTACTTC.

This chain links TRBV7-3 with TRBJ1-1; tentative D call: TRBD1 (6 bases). Between the trimmed V and J ends, which lost 5 bases and 0 bases, there was a span of 13 bases. CDR1 is SGHTA, CDR2 FQGTGA, per germline. This CDR3 spans 15 amino acids. In DNA form, the CDR3 reads TGTGCCAGCAGCCAATTCAGACAGGTGAACACTGAAGCTTTCTTT. This gives the protein CASSQFRQVNTEAFF.

V and J are TRBV13 and TRBJ2-7; D is unresolved. Germline CDR1 is PRHDT and CDR2 is FYEKMQ (reference sequence). The CDR3 runs to 15 residues. V gave up 5 bases and J gave up 0 bases, with 14 bases separating them. The DNA for the CDR3 is TGTGCCAGCAGCCCCCCCACCAGAATCTCCTACGAGCAGTACTTC. Protein product: CASSPPTRISYEQYF.

The chain carries TRBV11-2 and TRBJ2-7; D might be TRBD1 (6 bases). Germline assignment: CDR1 SGHAT and CDR2 FQNNGV. V shed 3 bases and J shed 6 bases, with 15 bases lying between them. CDR3 length: 14 residues. In DNA, the CDR3 is TGTGCCAGCAGCTTGGGGAACTCAGGGGTCGAGCAGTACTTC. It codes for CASSLGNSGVEQYF. Full variable domain (rest looked up from reference TRBV11-2 and TRBJ2-7): EAGVAQSPRYKIIEKRQSVAFWCNPISGHATLYWYQQILGQGPKLLIQFQNNGVVDDSQLPKDRFSAERLKGVDSTLKIQPAKLEDSAVYLCASSLGNSGVEQYFGPGTRLTVT.

This chain links TRBV10-2 with TRBJ1-2, with 8 bases fitting TRBD1. This CDR3 region has 16 residues. Germline assignment: CDR1 WSHSY and CDR2 SAAADI. V lost 6 bases and J lost 3; bases outside the gene matches: 12. The CDR3 reads CASRGGQGASDYGYTF. The CDR3 nucleotides are TGCGCCAGCAGGGGGGGGCAGGGGGCTTCGGACTATGGCTACACCTTC.

This chain joins TRBV30 and TRBJ1-3; D not resolved. The CDR3 sequence is 13 residues long. The germline gives CDR1 GTSNPN, CDR2 SVGIG (reference sequence). The V and J ends lost 4 bases and 4 bases respectively, with 11 bases between them. This chain's CDR3 is CAWTRVDGNTIYF. The CDR3 DNA follows: TGTGCCTGGACCCGGGTGGACGGAAACACCATATATTTT.

The chain has TRBV15 and TRBJ1-3; TRBD1 matches at 10 bases. The germline gives CDR1 LNHNV, CDR2 YYDKDF (reference sequence). V lost 0 bases, J lost 4 bases, and 3 bases stayed unmatched. The CDR3 totals 16 residues. In DNA form, the CDR3 reads TGTGCCACCAGCAGAGATGGACAGGGGGGAGGAAACACCATATATTTT. It translates to CATSRDGQGGGNTIYF.

With respect to this clone: Other nucleotide sequences from this sample produce the same CDR3. The chain is built from TRBV9 and TRBJ2-5, with 13 bases matching TRBD2. V lost 1 base and J lost 5; bases outside the gene matches: 2. The CDR3 runs to 15 residues. Per germline, CDR1 SGDLS and CDR2 YYNGEE. CDR3 amino acids: CASSVRLAGGETQYF. The CDR3 region has the DNA TGTGCCAGCAGCGTACGACTAGCGGGGGGCGAGACCCAGTACTTC.

Turning to this clone: The same CDR3 also results from other DNA sequences found in this sample. The gene calls are TRBV6-5 and TRBJ2-7; 8 positions match TRBD1. The CDR3 contains 14 residues. Losses at the gene ends were 6 bases for V and 0 bases for J; bases not matched to a gene: 4. Germline loops: CDR1 MNHEY, CDR2 SVGAGI. The CDR3 here is CASSAGTGSYEQYF. CDR3 bases: TGTGCCAGCAGCGCCGGGACAGGCTCCTACGAGCAGTACTTC.

J is TRBJ1-4 and V is TRBV7-9, with D possibly matching TRBD1 (5 bases). This CDR3 is built from 14 residues. The ends were cut back, 5 bases at V and 2 bases at J, with 9 bases in the middle. The germline V gene has CDR1 SEHNR and CDR2 FQNEAQ (reference sequence). CDR3 nucleotide sequence: TGTGCCAGCAGCCACGACAGTACTAATGAAAAACTGTTTTTT. The encoded protein is CASSHDSTNEKLFF.